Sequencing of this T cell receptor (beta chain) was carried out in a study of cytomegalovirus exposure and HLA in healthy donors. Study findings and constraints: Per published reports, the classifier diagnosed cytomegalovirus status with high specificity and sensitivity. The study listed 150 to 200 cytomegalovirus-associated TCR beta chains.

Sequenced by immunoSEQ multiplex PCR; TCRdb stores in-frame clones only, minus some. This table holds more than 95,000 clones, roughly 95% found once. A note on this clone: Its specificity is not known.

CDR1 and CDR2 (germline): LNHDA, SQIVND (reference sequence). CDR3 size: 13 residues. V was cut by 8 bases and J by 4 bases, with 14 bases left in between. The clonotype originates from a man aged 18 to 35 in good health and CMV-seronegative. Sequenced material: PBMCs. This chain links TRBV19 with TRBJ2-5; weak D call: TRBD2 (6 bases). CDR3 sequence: CASSRGGGETQYF. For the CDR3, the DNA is TGTGCCAGTTCGCGGGGTGGTGGAGAGACCCAGTACTTC.